The 24 T cell receptor beta chains listed next were all sequenced from one sample in a study of OX40 agonist ivuxolimab in advanced cancers. Produced via immunoSEQ multiplex PCR; TCRdb's table is partial and in-frame only. The repertoire holds about 49,000 clones, with 60% to 80% as singletons. The sample here was CD4+ or CD8+ T cells sorted from blood, taken in a trial of the OX40 agonist ivuxolimab. These receptors originate from an adult with an advanced solid tumor such as melanoma, head and neck, liver or kidney cancer.

The rearrangement uses TRBV5-1 and TRBJ2-2; D is perhaps TRBD2 (6 bases). Looked up from germline, CDR1 is SGHRS and CDR2 is YFSETQ. With 6 bases removed from V and 1 base from J, the gap between germline ends came to 19 bases. The CDR3 is 17 residues long. The CDR3 region has the DNA TGCGCCAGCACCTACCTCGGGGGAACTTTGAACACCGGGGAGCTGTTTTTT. Amino acids: CASTYLGGTLNTGELFF.

The chain is built from TRBV27 and TRBJ2-5, with a possible D match to TRBD1 (6 bases). With the DNA end fitting TRBJ2-7 better, the J assignment may be wrong. Germline assignment: CDR1 MNHEY and CDR2 SMNVEV (reference sequence). CDR3 length: 14 residues. The CDR3 reads CASSLDSLSYEQYF. In DNA, the CDR3 is TGTGCCAGCAGTTTGGACAGTCTCTCCTACGAGCAGTACTTC.

This clone has only one observation. The chain employs TRBV4-2 and TRBJ2-7, with 7 bases identical to TRBD2. The CDR3 has 14 amino acids. With 4 bases clipped from V and 6 bases from J, the junction kept 9 bases outside the gene matches. Germline V gives CDR1 LGHNA, CDR2 YNFKEQ. For the CDR3, the DNA is TGTGCCAGCAGCCGGACTAGTGCCGTACCCGAGCAGTACTTC. This sequence encodes CASSRTSAVPEQYF.

The V call is TRBV4-3, the J call TRBJ1-4; D not resolved. Germline V gene lookup returns CDR1 LGHNA and CDR2 YSLEER. V was pared by 0 bases and J by 0 bases, with 14 bases between. The CDR3 length is 18 residues. The CDR3 reads CASSQDMIYGTTNEKLFF. The CDR3, as DNA: TGCGCCAGCAGCCAAGATATGATATACGGAACAACTAATGAAAAACTGTTTTTT.

The chain employs TRBV5-8 and TRBJ2-1; D possibly matches TRBD1 or TRBD2 (5 bases each). V was cut by 3 bases and J by 9 bases, with 16 bases left in between. This CDR3 comprises 14 residues. CDR1 is SGHTS and CDR2 is YDEGEE in the germline V gene. CDR3: CASSSGQGVREQFF. In DNA form, the CDR3 reads TGTGCCAGCAGCTCTGGGCAGGGAGTCCGTGAGCAGTTCTTC.

This clone was observed a handful of times. The chain joins TRBV5-1 to TRBJ2-1; the match to TRBD1 covers 8 bases. In germline, CDR1 is SGHRS, CDR2 YFSETQ. V lost 1 base to trimming and J lost 8 bases; unmatched junction nucleotides: 5. This CDR3 is built from 14 residues. As DNA, the CDR3 is TGCGCCAGCAGCTTGATAACAGGGGGTGATGAGCAGTTCTTC. This translates into CASSLITGGDEQFF. Complete variable domain (other parts from reference TRBV5-1 and TRBJ2-1): KAGVTQTPRYLIKTRGQQVTLSCSPISGHRSVSWYQQTPGQGLQFLFEYFSETQRNKGNFPGRFSGRQFSNSRSEMNVSTLELGDSALYLCASSLITGGDEQFFGPGTRLTVL.

This clone was detected only once. This chain links TRBV7-9 with TRBJ1-1, with D uncertain. Germline values: CDR1 SEHNR, CDR2 FQNEAQ (reference sequence). V was cut by 5 bases and J by 4 bases, with 20 bases left in between. CDR3 length equals 16 residues. Here the CDR3 DNA reads TGTGCCAGCAGCGCGCGGGCCAACTGGGTGGGCACTGAAGCTTTCTTT. Protein: CASSARANWVGTEAFF. Full variable domain (outside the CDR3, taken from reference TRBV7-9 and TRBJ1-1): DTGVSQNPRHKITKRGQNVTFRCDPISEHNRLYWYRQTLGQGPEFLTYFQNEAQLEKSRLLSDRFSAERPKGSFSTLEIQRTEQGDSAMYLCASSARANWVGTEAFFGQGTRLTVV.

This chain uses TRBV5-1 with TRBJ2-1; 13 bases are shared with TRBD2. Germline V gene sequence: CDR1 SGHRS, CDR2 YFSETQ. Germline trimming cut 4 bases from V and 8 bases from J; bases unmatched to any gene: 6. The CDR3 has 15 residues. The CDR3 nucleotides read TGCGCCAGCAGCCTTGGGACTAGCGGGGCGGATGAGCAGTTCTTC. Translated, it gives CASSLGTSGADEQFF.

The J gene is TRBJ2-4, the V gene TRBV2, with D possibly TRBD1 on 5 matching bases. The CDR3 consists of 16 residues. Trimming took 6 bases from V and 0 from J, leaving 15 bases between them. Germline lookup yields CDR1 SNHLY and CDR2 FYNNEI. In DNA, the CDR3 is TGTGCCAGCAGCGGCTTCAGGGCCCAAGCCAAAAACATTCAGTACTTC. Its translation is CASSGFRAQAKNIQYF.

In DNA form, the CDR3 reads TGCGCCAGCAGCCAGAACCTTGGGGCTAACACTGAAGCTTTCTTT. It encodes CASSQNLGANTEAFF. This rearrangement joins TRBV4-3 to TRBJ1-1, with D possibly TRBD1 on 5 matching bases. Germline V gene data show CDR1 as LGHNA and CDR2 as YSLEER. Trimming shortened V by 3 bases and J by 2 bases, and 13 bases separated the two germline ends. The CDR3 length is 15 residues.

The chain combines TRBV18 with TRBJ2-7; 9 bases match TRBD2. This CDR3 has 14 residues. The V gene end was trimmed by 3 bases and the J gene end by 2 bases; junction bases not matched to a gene: 2. CDR1 is KGHSH and CDR2 is LQKENI in the germline V gene. DNA for the CDR3: TGTGCCAGCTCACCTAGCGGGAGTACCTACGAGCAGTACTTC. It translates to CASSPSGSTYEQYF.

The rearrangement links TRBV5-1 to TRBJ2-1, with TRBD2 matching 10 bases. The germline V gene has CDR1 SGHRS and CDR2 YFSETQ. Trimming removed 0 bases from V and 6 bases from J; junction bases left unmatched: 3. This CDR3 region has 15 residues. The CDR3 here is CASSLVAGGSNEQFF. In nucleotides, the CDR3 is TGCGCCAGCAGCTTGGTAGCGGGAGGTTCCAATGAGCAGTTCTTC.

This clone was seen a single time. V is TRBV12-5 and J is TRBJ1-1; 7 bases align to TRBD1. Germline CDR1 LGHNT, CDR2 FRNRAP. CDR3 length: 14 residues. Trimming at V came to 6 bases and at J to 0 bases, leaving 4 bases not matched to a gene. This CDR3 is CASGMGQMNTEAFF. The DNA for the CDR3 is TGTGCTAGTGGCATGGGACAGATGAACACTGAAGCTTTCTTT. Drawing the rest from reference TRBV12-5 and TRBJ1-1, the complete variable domain is DARVTQTPRHKVTEMGQEVTMRCQPILGHNTVFWYRQTMMQGLELLAYFRNRAPLDDSGMPKDRFSAEMPDATLATLKIQPSEPRDSAVYFCASGMGQMNTEAFFGQGTRLTVV.

V usage is TRBV2 and J usage is TRBJ2-5, with unresolved D. The CDR3 runs to 13 residues. The germline V and J ends were trimmed by 5 bases and 2 bases, with 9 bases remaining between them. CDR1 and CDR2 from the germline V gene are SNHLY and FYNNEI. DNA for the CDR3: TGTGCCAGCAGTCAAACAAGACAAGAGACCCAGTACTTC. Residues: CASSQTRQETQYF. Based on the CDR3 plus reference TRBV2 and TRBJ2-5, the full variable domain is EPEVTQTPSHQVTQMGQEVILRCVPISNHLYFYWYRQILGQKVEFLVSFYNNEISEKSEIFDDQFSVERPDGSNFTLKIRSTKLEDSAMYFCASSQTRQETQYFGPGTRLLVL.

CDR3 amino acids: CASSARQGAAEPQHF. CDR3 DNA sequence: TGTGCCAGCAGTGCCCGACAGGGGGCGGCTGAGCCCCAGCATTTT. The rearrangement links TRBV6-4 to TRBJ1-5, with 10 bases lining up with TRBD1. Per germline, CDR1 MRHNA and CDR2 SNTAGT. There are 15 residues in the CDR3. V shed 4 bases and J 8 bases; nucleotides not matched to a gene: 8.

J is TRBJ1-2 and V is TRBV19, with D possibly matching TRBD1 (5 bases). This CDR3 is built from 15 residues. Deletions cut 0 bases from V and 3 bases from J, with 11 bases between. Germline assignment: CDR1 LNHDA and CDR2 SQIVND (reference sequence). CDR3 nucleotides: TGTGCCAGTAGTATAGAGACGCAGGGATACTATGGCTACACCTTC. Translating gives CASSIETQGYYGYTF.

CDR3 coding DNA: TGTGCCAGCAGCCAATTTTCAGGGGGCGAGAGCAATCAGCCCCAGCATTTT. Encoded protein: CASSQFSGGESNQPQHF. The chain combines TRBV16 with TRBJ1-5, with 8 bases identical to TRBD1. V lost 1 base and J lost 1; bases outside the gene matches: 6. The CDR3 runs to 17 residues. From germline, CDR1 is KGHSY and CDR2 FQNENV.

This chain uses TRBV9 with TRBJ2-1; D gene uncertain. Trimming shortened V by 0 bases and J by 0 bases, and 10 bases separated the two germline ends. This CDR3 is 16 amino acids long. Germline values: CDR1 SGDLS, CDR2 YYNGEE. The CDR3 DNA is TGTGCCAGCAGCGTAGCTACTGATTACTCCTACAATGAGCAGTTCTTC. It codes for CASSVATDYSYNEQFF.

The V call is TRBV30, the J call TRBJ2-1; a weak D match, TRBD1 (5 bases). The V end lost 1 base, the J end lost 3 bases, and 13 bases lay between the germline ends. CDR1 and CDR2 (germline): GTSNPN, SVGIG (reference sequence). This CDR3 comprises 15 residues. The CDR3 loop is CAWSEGPDLYNEQFF. The CDR3 DNA reads TGTGCCTGGAGTGAGGGGCCAGACCTCTACAATGAGCAGTTCTTC. Full variable domain (outside the CDR3, taken from reference TRBV30 and TRBJ2-1): SQTIHQWPATLVQPVGSPLSLECTVEGTSNPNLYWYRQAAGRGLQLLFYSVGIGQISSEVPQNLSASRPQDRQFILSSKKLLLSDSGFYLCAWSEGPDLYNEQFFGPGTRLTVL.

The V call is TRBV2, the J call TRBJ2-7; 8 bases match TRBD2. The length of the CDR3 is 15 residues. The germline gives CDR1 SNHLY, CDR2 FYNNEI. V shed 3 bases, J shed 4 bases, and the junction held 8 bases outside the gene matches. Written as DNA, the CDR3 is TGTGCCAGCAGTGATCTCCTAGCGGGCCGATACGAGCAGTACTTC. It is translated as CASSDLLAGRYEQYF.

The chain combines TRBV12-2 with TRBJ1-1. TRBV12-2 is annotated as a pseudogene. The CDR3 contains 13 residues. The CDR3 bases are TGTGCAAGTCGCTACCCCCCGAACGATGAAGCTTTCTTT. Amino acids: CASRYPPNDEAFF.

The V and J genes are TRBV5-1 and TRBJ2-3, with D unclear. Trimming removed 2 bases from V and 3 bases from J, with 13 bases in between. The CDR3 loop spans 15 amino acids. The germline CDR1 and CDR2 sequences are SGHRS and YFSETQ. The DNA for the CDR3 is TGCGCCAGCAGCTTCTCCAGGACCCTGACAGATACGCAGTATTTT. This gives the protein CASSFSRTLTDTQYF.

The genes are TRBV5-1 and TRBJ1-4, with TRBD1 as a possible D gene (6 bases). The CDR3 consists of 14 residues. The V and J ends lost 4 bases and 7 bases respectively, with 14 bases between them. Germline V gives CDR1 SGHRS, CDR2 YFSETQ. The DNA for the CDR3 is TGCGCCAGCAGCGGCCGAGGGGGTGGTGAAAAACTGTTTTTT. Residues: CASSGRGGGEKLFF.

The gene calls are TRBV5-6 and TRBJ1-2; D remains unclear. The CDR3 sequence is 13 residues long. Germline lookup yields CDR1 SGHDT and CDR2 YYEEEE. V lost 1 base, J lost 0 bases, and 4 bases lay in between. The CDR3 DNA reads TGTGCCAGCAGCTTGAGGTCTAACTATGGCTACACCTTC. This sequence encodes CASSLRSNYGYTF.